The 26 T cell receptor beta chains below come from one sample, sequenced in a study of shared clonotypes between healthy human individuals. Some clones are missing from TCRdb's copy, which holds only in-frame ones; the method was immunoSEQ multiplex PCR. This table holds 550,000 to 850,000 clones, under 80% found once. Sequencing was done on a sample of memory CD4+ T cells sorted from blood. Subset reported: CD45RA-negative fraction. Receptor source: a woman between 25 and 40 years old in good health.

This clone was counted a few times. V gene TRBV11-1 combines with J gene TRBJ1-1; D possibly corresponds to TRBD1 (5 bases). This CDR3 has 14 amino acids. The ends were cut back, 5 bases at V and 3 bases at J, with 13 bases in the middle. Germline lookup yields CDR1 SGHAT and CDR2 FQDESV (reference sequence). CDR3 amino acids: CASSAAGGDTEAFF. The DNA of the CDR3 is TGTGCCAGCAGCGCCGCCGGGGGGGACACTGAAGCTTTCTTT.

The V gene is TRBV27, the J gene TRBJ2-7; 10 nucleotides align to TRBD1. V shed 5 bases, J shed 3 bases, and the junction held 10 bases outside the gene matches. This CDR3 has 16 residues. Per the germline V gene, CDR1 is MNHEY and CDR2 is SMNVEV (reference sequence). The chain's CDR3 is CASSTPGRTGGYEQYF. The CDR3 DNA is TGTGCCAGCAGTACCCCCGGTAGGACAGGGGGCTACGAGCAGTACTTC.

The sample holds one count of this clone. The gene calls are TRBV18 and TRBJ1-2; no clear D. From germline, CDR1 is KGHSH and CDR2 LQKENI. This CDR3 is 17 amino acids long. V gave up 3 bases and J gave up 5 bases, with 22 bases separating them. This chain's CDR3 is CASSPHPRASERYGYTF. CDR3 DNA sequence: TGTGCCAGCTCACCCCACCCTCGCGCCAGCGAGCGATATGGCTACACCTTC. Full variable domain (missing parts from reference TRBV18 and TRBJ1-2): NAGVMQNPRHLVRRRGQEARLRCSPMKGHSHVYWYRQLPEEGLKFMVYLQKENIIDESGMPKERFSAEFPKEGPSILRIQQVVRGDSAAYFCASSPHPRASERYGYTFGSGTRLTVV.

The sample holds a few counts of this clone. This chain links TRBV5-1 with TRBJ2-5; TRBD1 matches 7 bases. With the DNA end fitting TRBJ2-7 better, the J assignment may be wrong. CDR1 and CDR2 (germline): SGHRS, YFSETQ. The CDR3 totals 14 residues. The CDR3 DNA reads as TGCGCCAGCAGCCTTCAGGGGGTGGGCTACGAGCAGTACTTC. It codes for CASSLQGVGYEQYF.

This clone was seen just once. J is TRBJ2-7 and V is TRBV5-1; 7 nucleotides match TRBD1. The CDR3 has 16 amino acids. Looked up from germline, CDR1 is SGHRS and CDR2 is YFSETQ. With 4 bases clipped from V and 2 bases from J, the junction kept 12 bases outside the gene matches. CDR3 amino acids: CASSAGQWQGAYEQYF. CDR3 in DNA: TGCGCCAGCAGCGCAGGCCAGTGGCAGGGGGCCTACGAGCAGTACTTC.

The V and J genes are TRBV7-2 and TRBJ2-1; 9 bases fit TRBD1. CDR1 SGHTA and CDR2 FQGNSA come from the germline V gene. V was pared by 5 bases and J by 3 bases, with 2 bases of the junction left unmatched. The CDR3 length is 14 residues. CDR3 amino acids: CASSRDRVYNEQFF. The CDR3 DNA sequence: TGTGCCAGCAGCCGGGACAGGGTCTACAATGAGCAGTTCTTC.

The chain couples TRBV5-1 to TRBJ2-7, with 7 bases aligning to TRBD2. CDR3 length: 15 amino acids. Unmatched junction bases numbered 5, after V lost 2 bases and J lost 0 bases. In germline, CDR1 is SGHRS, CDR2 YFSETQ. The CDR3 protein is CASSLSTSASYEQYF. For the CDR3, the DNA is TGCGCCAGCAGCTTATCTACTAGCGCCTCCTACGAGCAGTACTTC.

The genes are TRBV10-2 and TRBJ2-7; possibly TRBD1 for D (6 bases). Germline loops: CDR1 WSHSY, CDR2 SAAADI. Trimming pared 6 bases from V and 6 bases from J, leaving 21 bases between. The CDR3 totals 15 residues. The CDR3 DNA is TGCGCCAGCAGCCTGTCTGGGGGCGGGCCGGGCGAGCAGTACTTC. Translated: CASSLSGGGPGEQYF.

The chain links TRBV6-5 to TRBJ2-7; 7 bases are shared with TRBD1. V shed 6 bases and J 4 bases; nucleotides not matched to a gene: 9. CDR3 length: 14 residues. In germline, CDR1 is MNHEY, CDR2 SVGAGI. CDR3 DNA: TGTGCCAGCAGCTTCCGGGACAGATTATACGAGCAGTACTTC. It yields the protein CASSFRDRLYEQYF.

This chain links TRBV19 with TRBJ2-5; possibly TRBD2 for D (5 bases). CDR1 is LNHDA and CDR2 is SQIVND in the germline V gene (reference sequence). V lost 10 bases, J lost 5 bases, and 14 bases lay in between. The CDR3 contains 12 residues. CDR3 sequence (DNA): TGTGCCACTCGAGGGCGCGGGGAGACCCAGTACTTC. Translated: CATRGRGETQYF.

This clone has just a few counts. The rearrangement uses TRBV9 and TRBJ1-3; a weak D match, TRBD1 (5 bases). CDR1 SGDLS and CDR2 YYNGEE come from the germline V gene. The CDR3 length is 16 residues. Trimming left V 0 bases short and J 0 bases short, with 10 bases between. DNA for the CDR3: TGTGCCAGCAGCGTAGCTACGGGGGACTCTGGAAACACCATATATTTT. Translating it yields CASSVATGDSGNTIYF.

This clone was found many times. This chain connects TRBV2 to TRBJ1-5; the D gene is possibly TRBD1 (6 bases). Germline loops: CDR1 SNHLY, CDR2 FYNNEI. The CDR3 contains 15 residues. The V and J ends lost 4 bases and 6 bases respectively, with 16 bases between them. The CDR3 DNA sequence: TGTGCCAGCAGTGTAGGGGGGGCCCCGGGTCAGCCCCAGCATTTT. Its translation: CASSVGGAPGQPQHF.

The V gene is TRBV5-4, the J gene TRBJ2-1; TRBD2 aligns across 9 bases. The CDR3 extends over 15 amino acids. V lost 5 bases and J lost 5; bases outside the gene matches: 8. Per germline, CDR1 SGHNT and CDR2 YYREEE (reference sequence). CDR3 DNA sequence: TGTGCCAGCAGACGACTAGCGGCGACCAACAATGAGCAGTTCTTC. It specifies CASRRLAATNNEQFF.

V and J are TRBV5-8 and TRBJ1-2; D possibly corresponds to TRBD1 (6 bases). The CDR3 is 15 residues long. The V and J ends lost 3 bases and 8 bases respectively, with 20 bases between them. Per the germline V gene, CDR1 is SGHTS and CDR2 is YDEGEE. CDR3 sequence reads: CASSSTPQGLGGYTF. In DNA form, the CDR3 reads TGTGCCAGCAGCTCTACCCCACAGGGACTGGGAGGCTACACCTTC.

This clone was picked up a small number of times. V usage is TRBV11-2 and J usage is TRBJ1-3, with D possibly TRBD1 on 6 matching bases. The CDR3 covers 13 residues. V shed 5 bases and J shed 11 bases, with 16 bases lying between them. The V gene's germline CDR1 is SGHAT and CDR2 FQNNGV. CDR3 in amino acids: CASSPSLSGAIYF. The CDR3 DNA reads TGTGCCAGCAGCCCCTCCCTTTCAGGGGCCATATATTTT.

In this sample, this clone turned up a few times. In nucleotides, the CDR3 is TGTGCCAGCAGTGACAGGGGCAATCAGCCCCAGCATTTT. Protein product: CASSDRGNQPQHF. The chain recombines TRBV6-1 with TRBJ1-5, with a tentative D call TRBD1 (5 bases). Germline V gene lookup returns CDR1 MNHNS and CDR2 SASEGT. V lost 3 bases, J lost 2 bases, and 5 bases lay in between. The CDR3 is 13 amino acids.

To note about this clone: One base away lies a much larger clone, so this may be a sequencing read error. The chain carries TRBV5-4 and TRBJ2-2, with 7 positions matching TRBD1. V dropped 2 bases and J dropped 7; count of bases not matched to a gene: 11. CDR3 length equals 16 residues. Germline values: CDR1 SGHNT, CDR2 YYREEE (reference sequence). The CDR3 loop is CASSLSFGTDIGELFF. CDR3 DNA: TGTGCCAGCAGCTTAAGCTTTGGGACAGACATCGGGGAGCTGTTTTTT.

The chain carries TRBV19 and TRBJ2-3; weak D call: TRBD2 (6 bases). Germline V gene data show CDR1 as LNHDA and CDR2 as SQIVND (reference sequence). Trimming took off 5 bases at V and 4 bases at J, with 22 bases between the two ends. CDR3 size: 17 residues. The CDR3 region is CASSFIQGLAIPDTQYF. CDR3 bases: TGTGCCAGTAGTTTTATCCAGGGACTCGCCATTCCAGATACGCAGTATTTT.

The chain couples TRBV6-5 to TRBJ2-5; 9 nucleotides align to TRBD2. The germline V gene has CDR1 MNHEY and CDR2 SVGAGI. There are 15 residues in the CDR3. V shed 5 bases, J shed 6 bases, and the junction held 10 bases outside the gene matches. The CDR3 DNA is TGTGCCAGCAGTCGAGGGAGTAGCGGGAGAAAGACCCAGTACTTC. Translated: CASSRGSSGRKTQYF.

J is TRBJ1-5 and V is TRBV2; D not resolved. This CDR3 has 15 amino acids. With 1 base removed from V and 1 base from J, the gap between germline ends came to 8 bases. CDR1 is SNHLY and CDR2 is FYNNEI in the germline V gene. CDR3 in DNA: TGTGCCAGCAGTGAAGGAGGCAGAAGCAATCAGCCCCAGCATTTT. It yields the protein CASSEGGRSNQPQHF.

This clone was recorded once. CDR3 nucleotide sequence: TGTGCCAGCAGCTTAGGCTTTAATCGGGGACGCGAGAACTACGAGCAGTACTTC. Translation gives CASSLGFNRGRENYEQYF. The chain has TRBV7-9 and TRBJ2-7, with D possibly called TRBD1 or TRBD2 (5 bases each). The CDR3 contains 18 residues. The germline V gene has CDR1 SEHNR and CDR2 FQNEAQ (reference sequence). V lost 1 base and J 3 bases, leaving 22 bases between the germline ends.

This chain links TRBV16 with TRBJ2-3, with 10 bases matching TRBD2. This CDR3 has 18 amino acids. V lost 0 bases and J lost 1; bases outside the gene matches: 7. Germline-derived CDR1 and CDR2 are KGHSY and FQNENV. The CDR3 sequence is CASSQSVSSGSRTDTQYF. The CDR3 DNA reads as TGTGCCAGCAGCCAATCCGTCTCTAGCGGGAGTCGCACAGATACGCAGTATTTT.

CDR3 in amino acids: CASSKTGNEYYEQYF. The CDR3 nucleotides read TGTGCCAGCAGCAAAACAGGGAACGAATATTACGAGCAGTACTTC. The V and J genes are TRBV6-1 and TRBJ2-7; TRBD1 is a possible D gene (6 bases). Trimming shortened V by 6 bases and J by 4 bases, and 19 bases separated the two germline ends. From germline, CDR1 is MNHNS and CDR2 SASEGT. This CDR3 contains 15 residues.

The chain employs TRBV5-1 and TRBJ2-3; maybe TRBD2 (6 bases). Looked up from germline, CDR1 is SGHRS and CDR2 is YFSETQ. The CDR3 extends over 15 amino acids. V gave up 5 bases and J gave up 0 bases, with 13 bases separating them. CDR3 sequence: CASSPLATSTDTQYF. Here the CDR3 DNA reads TGCGCCAGCAGTCCTCTAGCGACTAGCACAGATACGCAGTATTTT. Full variable domain (outside the CDR3, taken from reference TRBV5-1 and TRBJ2-3): KAGVTQTPRYLIKTRGQQVTLSCSPISGHRSVSWYQQTPGQGLQFLFEYFSETQRNKGNFPGRFSGRQFSNSRSEMNVSTLELGDSALYLCASSPLATSTDTQYFGPGTRLTVL.

The chain joins TRBV2 to TRBJ2-5, with TRBD1 identical over 10 bases. Germline assignment: CDR1 SNHLY and CDR2 FYNNEI. This CDR3 spans 14 amino acids. V lost 6 bases and J lost 5; bases outside the gene matches: 6. The CDR3 region is CASSQDRGVETQYF. DNA for the CDR3: TGTGCCAGCAGCCAGGACAGGGGGGTGGAGACCCAGTACTTC.

The chain joins TRBV6-5 to TRBJ2-5, with 7 nucleotides matching TRBD2. The DNA end is more similar to TRBJ2-7, so the J call may be wrong. This CDR3 is 14 amino acids long. The germline gives CDR1 MNHEY, CDR2 SVGAGI. This CDR3 reads CASSSGTLGYEQYF. DNA of the CDR3: TGTGCCAGCAGCAGCGGGACTCTCGGGTACGAGCAGTACTTC.